The present entry profiles one TCR beta chain with its context. Antigen: not known. This sample was included in a study of vaccination effects on CD4 cells after COVID-19. Findings and limits, study-wide: The study, lacking early post-infection timepoints, had few convalescent patients.

Peptide-pool stimulation followed by sequencing identified expanded antigen-specific CD4+ clonotypes in the ViraFEST assay. The culture ran for about 11 days, and then CD4+ T cells were isolated. Nucleocapsid antibodies stayed negative before and after vaccination, showing no earlier SARS-CoV-2 infection. Cultures used about 2 million PBMC per well, approximately 9.6 IU/ml IL-2 and approximately 11 ug/ml peptides. Cells had half their medium changed to IL-2 medium on days 3 and 7. TCRdb keeps only in-frame clones here, not all; method: immunoSEQ multiplex PCR. Of around 79,000 clones in the sample, 74% were seen once. V shed 5 bases and J shed 8 bases, with 12 bases lying between them. This CDR3 has 12 amino acids. Germline CDR1 and CDR2: SGHTA and FQGNSA.

The specimen comprised CD4+ T cells from PBMCs cultured with HCoV-229E spike peptides, sampled before COVID-19 vaccination. This receptor was identified in a human donor who received a COVID-19 vaccine. The chain has TRBV7-2 and TRBJ1-2; D remains ambiguous. The CDR3 DNA reads as TGTGCCAGCAGCGCCGGGCCGCAGGGCTACACCTTC. Translation: CASSAGPQGYTF.